This T cell receptor (beta chain) was identified during a study of T cell responses to AZD1222 COVID-19 vaccine. Whole-study results and caveats: White British people made up most donors, females outnumbered males, and clonal diversity was possibly underestimated.

To note about this clone: What it recognizes is unknown.

Sequenced by immunoSEQ multiplex PCR; TCRdb stores in-frame clones only, minus some. The table records about 94,000 clones, about 85% of them present only once. This CDR3 spans 16 amino acids. Germline assignment: CDR1 SGHDT and CDR2 YYEEEE. Trimming removed 4 bases from V and 2 bases from J, with 15 bases in between. The starting material was peripheral blood, obtained 28 days after the second AZD1222 dose. This clonotype was sampled from an adult who received the AZD1222 COVID-19 vaccine. The genes are TRBV5-6 and TRBJ2-2; either TRBD1 or TRBD2 may supply D (6 bases each). CDR3 in DNA: TGTGCCAGCAGCCCGGGGGCAGAAAGAAACACCGGGGAGCTGTTTTTT. Amino acid sequence: CASSPGAERNTGELFF.